The rows below give T cell receptor beta chains drawn from one sample of a study of blood T cell repertoires in COVID-19. The repertoire was sequenced with immunoSEQ multiplex PCR; TCRdb's copy has only in-frame clones and lacks some. The data show around 270,000 clones, more than 85% seen once. The source material was peripheral blood. These receptors all stem from a person aged 18-35 years with COVID-19, enrolled during active disease. Both conserved end residues are part of each CDR3. The D gene is left open where the match is weak. Some rows have no size entry. The others give once, few or many, or a class for an expanded clone.

J: TRBJ2-1; D: TRBD1; size: .; V: TRBV27; CDR3: CASSPQGLGLEQFF; DNA: TGTGCCAGCAGTCCACAGGGGTTGGGGCTCGAGCAGTTCTTC
J: TRBJ2-1; D: TRBD2; size: .; V: TRBV24-1; CDR3: CATGLAGGYEQFF; DNA: TGTGCCACCGGACTAGCGGGAGGGTATGAGCAGTTCTTC
J: TRBJ2-4; D: TRBD2; size: .; V: TRBV27; CDR3: CASTPAGTSYIQYF; DNA: TGTGCCAGCACACCGGCCGGGACTAGTTACATTCAGTACTTC
J: TRBJ2-1; D: .; size: .; V: TRBV24-1; CDR3: CATSAGFSFNEQFF; DNA: TGTGCCACCAGTGCGGGATTTTCCTTCAATGAGCAGTTCTTC
J: TRBJ2-2; D: TRBD1; size: .; V: TRBV24-1; CDR3: CATSDVGGQVTGELFF; DNA: TGTGCCACCAGTGACGTAGGGGGACAGGTAACCGGGGAGCTGTTTTTT
J: TRBJ1-2; D: .; size: .; V: TRBV24-1; CDR3: CATSDKQAGYGYTF; DNA: TGTGCCACCAGCGATAAACAGGCCGGCTATGGCTACACCTTC
J: TRBJ1-5; D: TRBD1; size: .; V: TRBV28; CDR3: CASTIGTGADQPQHF; DNA: TGTGCCAGCACCATAGGGACAGGAGCCGATCAGCCCCAGCATTTT
J: TRBJ2-4; D: TRBD1; size: .; V: TRBV28; CDR3: CASSRSFQGARNIQYF; DNA: TGTGCCAGCAGTCGATCCTTCCAGGGGGCGCGTAACATTCAGTACTTC
J: TRBJ2-5; D: TRBD2; size: once; V: TRBV20-1; CDR3: CSASGFGAGGPSETQYF; DNA: TGCAGTGCTAGTGGTTTCGGGGCGGGAGGGCCGTCGGAGACCCAGTACTTC
J: TRBJ2-1; D: TRBD2; size: .; V: TRBV7-9; CDR3: CASSSSGSSNEQFF; DNA: TGTGCCAGCAGCTCTAGCGGGAGTAGCAATGAGCAGTTCTTC
J: TRBJ1-3; D: .; size: .; V: TRBV7-2; CDR3: CASSFREPGNTIYF; DNA: TGTGCCAGCAGCTTCAGGGAACCTGGAAACACCATATATTTT
J: TRBJ2-1; D: .; size: .; V: TRBV7-6; CDR3: CASSLATVWHSPAYNEQFF; DNA: TGTGCCAGCAGCTTAGCCACAGTGTGGCATAGTCCCGCTTATAATGAGCAGTTCTTC
J: TRBJ2-3; D: .; size: once; V: TRBV5-1; CDR3: CASSPGNSGNTDTQYF; DNA: TGCGCCAGCAGCCCCGGTAATAGCGGCAACACAGATACGCAGTATTTT
J: TRBJ2-5; D: .; size: .; V: TRBV27; CDR3: CASRSGNQETQYF; DNA: TGTGCCAGCAGATCCGGGAACCAAGAGACCCAGTACTTC
J: TRBJ2-5; D: TRBD1; size: .; V: TRBV5-1; CDR3: CASASGQSSETQYF; DNA: TGCGCCAGCGCCTCGGGACAGAGCTCAGAGACCCAGTACTTC
J: TRBJ2-2; D: .; size: .; V: TRBV24-1; CDR3: CATSNPTSNTGELFF; DNA: TGTGCCACCAGTAACCCAACTTCGAACACCGGGGAGCTGTTTTTT
J: TRBJ1-4; D: .; size: .; V: TRBV18; CDR3: CASSPGLTNGKLFF; DNA: TGTGCCAGCTCCCCGGGATTGACTAATGGAAAACTGTTTTTT
J: TRBJ1-1; D: TRBD1; size: .; V: TRBV6-2/TRBV6-3; CDR3: CASSYWGTGLNTEAFF; DNA: TGTGCCAGCAGTTACTGGGGGACAGGATTAAACACTGAAGCTTTCTTT
J: TRBJ2-5; D: .; size: .; V: TRBV5-4; CDR3: CASSLSEEETQYF; DNA: TGTGCCAGCAGCTTGTCGGAGGAAGAGACCCAGTACTTC
J: TRBJ1-1; D: .; size: .; V: TRBV7-9; CDR3: CASSLRGHFLAPTEAFF; DNA: TGTGCCAGCAGCTTAAGGGGCCACTTTTTGGCTCCCACTGAAGCTTTCTTT
J: TRBJ2-4; D: TRBD2; size: .; V: TRBV29-1; CDR3: CSVWGLAGAENIQYF; DNA: TGCAGCGTCTGGGGGCTAGCGGGAGCTGAAAACATTCAGTACTTC
J: TRBJ2-7; D: TRBD2; size: .; V: TRBV27; CDR3: CASSLGGRAVYEQYF; DNA: TGTGCCAGCAGTTTAGGCGGGAGGGCCGTGTACGAGCAGTACTTC
J: TRBJ1-5; D: TRBD1; size: .; V: TRBV28; CDR3: CASSYLDRAGSNQPQHF; DNA: TGTGCCAGCAGTTACTTAGACAGGGCGGGAAGCAATCAGCCCCAGCATTTT
J: TRBJ1-4; D: .; size: once; V: TRBV7-9; CDR3: CAASGGREKLFF; DNA: TGTGCCGCGTCCGGGGGGCGTGAAAAACTGTTTTTT
J: TRBJ2-3; D: .; size: .; V: TRBV3-1/TRBV3-2; CDR3: CASSQSARTQYF; DNA: TGTGCCAGCAGCCAATCGGCCAGGACGCAGTATTTT
J: TRBJ1-4; D: .; size: once; V: TRBV7-9; CDR3: CASSLGQPTTNEKLFF; DNA: TGTGCCAGCAGCCTGGGACAACCGACAACTAATGAAAAACTGTTTTTT
J: TRBJ1-3; D: .; size: .; V: TRBV19; CDR3: CASSIKKASGNTIYF; DNA: TGTGCCAGTAGTATAAAGAAAGCCTCTGGAAACACCATATATTTT
J: TRBJ2-1; D: .; size: .; V: TRBV6-2/TRBV6-3; CDR3: CASSYPTDEQFF; DNA: TGTGCCAGCAGTTACCCGACAGACGAGCAGTTCTTC
J: TRBJ2-7; D: .; size: few; V: TRBV4-2; CDR3: CASSLNSGSYEQYF; DNA: TGTGCCAGCAGCCTTAATTCGGGCTCCTACGAGCAGTACTTC
J: TRBJ2-3; D: .; size: .; V: TRBV11-2; CDR3: CASSSRGGDRADTQYF; DNA: TGTGCCAGCAGCTCGAGAGGGGGGGACCGAGCCGATACGCAGTATTTT